This T cell receptor (beta chain) comes out of a study of T cell repertoires in cytomegalovirus infection (dated by TCRdb to about 2019). Broadly, across the study: Because public TCR beta signatures pointed to carriage of CMV infection together with the matching HLA type, the HLA type of each donor mattered for the analysis.

Sequencing was carried out with an Illumina HiSeq 1500. Using fastp at Q25 and MiXCR, TCRdb reprocessed the public reads and kept productive beta chains. For every CDR3 protein sequence, its rows merge into one entry that carries the most common genes and DNA. The sample table shows some 600,000 distinct CDR3 sequences, and 24% are seen once. Clones ranked in the top ten supply 8% of the sample. CDR1 SGHVS and CDR2 FQNEAQ were looked up in the germline V gene. CDR3 length: 15 amino acids, cysteine to phenylalanine. Only the CDR3 DNA is retained, 45 bases long and in frame from the first base. The germline V end is reduced by 5 bases and the J end by 4 bases; junction bases left unmatched: 4. Here is what the overall study found, with its caveats: The ex vivo response was dominated by HLA-C-restricted CMV-specific TCR beta clonotypes, which also provided the single most frequent clonotype in two of eight donors. In both this cohort and an independent cohort of under 450 donors, the cumulative frequency of public TCR beta family members distinguished carriers of CMV infection plus the relevant HLA type.

At least ten counts were recorded for this clonotype. Its antigen remains unidentified. The input lacks base qualities; no much larger clone sits a single base away. The clonotype originates from a human donor in good health (CMV status not recorded). Some clones in this sample may be carry-over from other donors' samples. The chain employs TRBV7-8 and TRBJ2-1; 11 of the junction bases match TRBD2. What was sequenced was CD8+ T cells from PBMCs. The bases read TGTGCCAGCAGCCAAACTAGCGGGGGTTACAATGAGCAGTTCTTC. Its protein reads: CASSQTSGGYNEQFF.